What follows are 23 T cell receptor beta chains derived from one specimen sequenced in a study of preoperative IRX-2 immunotherapy in early breast cancer. The table came from immunoSEQ multiplex PCR; TCRdb's copy has only in-frame clones and leaves some out. The sample has 23,000 or so clones, 80% to 90% seen once. As to treatment: preoperative locoregional IRX-2 cytokine immunotherapy. Sequences were derived from tumor tissue, sampled after IRX-2 immunotherapy. Every receptor here comes from a human donor with breast cancer.

The chain couples TRBV7-9 to TRBJ1-2; 10 bases agree with TRBD1. The CDR3 spans 15 residues. The J segment lost 6 bases and the V segment lost 1 base, leaving 5 bases of the junction unmatched. The germline gives CDR1 SEHNR, CDR2 FQNEAQ (reference sequence). The CDR3 loop reads CASSLGDRGVDGYTF. In DNA form, the CDR3 reads TGTGCCAGCAGCTTAGGGGACAGGGGTGTTGATGGCTACACCTTC.

The CDR3 region has the DNA TGTGCCAGCAGTGAAGCATCAGGGAGCAATCAGCCCCAGCATTTT. It encodes CASSEASGSNQPQHF. The rearrangement joins TRBV6-1 to TRBJ1-5; D may be TRBD1 (5 bases). Germline V lookup: CDR1 MNHNS, CDR2 SASEGT. V was cut by 0 bases and J by 1 base, with 7 bases left in between. This CDR3 comprises 15 residues.

The chain uses TRBV27 and TRBJ2-3; D remains unclear. V was trimmed by 5 bases and J by 2 bases, leaving 8 bases between them. Germline loops: CDR1 MNHEY, CDR2 SMNVEV (reference sequence). The CDR3 runs to 13 residues. CDR3 region: CASSPVNTDTQYF. The CDR3 bases are TGTGCCAGCAGTCCGGTTAACACAGATACGCAGTATTTT.

This sequence joins TRBV19 and TRBJ2-1, with 12 bases that match TRBD2. The CDR3 runs to 14 residues. V trimming: 8 bases; J trimming: 8 bases; junction bases outside the gene matches: 7. CDR1 and CDR2 (germline): LNHDA, SQIVND (reference sequence). The CDR3 DNA follows: TGTGCCAGTGCGACTAGCGGGAGTTCTGATGAGCAGTTCTTC. Its protein is CASATSGSSDEQFF.

The V call is TRBV5-1, the J call TRBJ1-2, with no clear D. The germline V gene encodes CDR1 SGHRS and CDR2 YFSETQ. The CDR3 length is 17 residues. With 1 base removed from V and 5 bases from J, the gap between germline ends came to 21 bases. CDR3 sequence: CASSLPSIPRVPYGYTF. The CDR3 DNA is TGCGCCAGCAGCTTGCCCTCAATACCGCGGGTTCCGTATGGCTACACCTTC.

V is TRBV11-3 and J is TRBJ2-5; D is ambiguous. This CDR3 region has 13 residues. The V gene's germline CDR1 is SGHNT and CDR2 YENEEA. With 2 bases removed from V and 7 bases from J, the gap between germline ends came to 11 bases. CDR3 nucleotides: TGTGCCAGCAGCTTAACAAGTCGAGGGACCCAGTACTTC. This sequence encodes CASSLTSRGTQYF.

V and J are TRBV4-1 and TRBJ2-1; D might be TRBD1 (6 bases). Germline V gene lookup returns CDR1 MGHRA and CDR2 YSYEKL. This CDR3 spans 15 amino acids. V was shortened by 0 bases and J by 2 bases, with 8 bases between the two germline ends. The CDR3 DNA follows: TGCGCCAGCAGCCAAGATAGGGGGACCTACAATGAGCAGTTCTTC. It specifies CASSQDRGTYNEQFF.

This clone came up once. This chain connects TRBV11-2 to TRBJ1-1; D may be TRBD1 (5 bases). V lost 2 bases to trimming and J lost 1 base, with 5 bases between them. Germline CDR1 is SGHAT and CDR2 is FQNNGV. There are 13 residues in the CDR3. CDR3 sequence (DNA): TGTGCCAGCAGCTTACAGGGGAACACTGAAGCTTTCTTT. It translates to CASSLQGNTEAFF.

The rearrangement joins TRBV19 to TRBJ2-2; 7 bases line up with TRBD1. V lost 4 bases, J lost 6 bases, and 2 bases stayed unmatched. The germline gives CDR1 LNHDA, CDR2 SQIVND (reference sequence). The CDR3 sequence is 13 residues long. This CDR3 reads CASSTTGSGELFF. The CDR3 DNA is TGTGCCAGTAGTACGACAGGGTCCGGGGAGCTGTTTTTT.

This chain uses TRBV12-5 with TRBJ1-1, with 8 bases identical to TRBD1. This CDR3 comprises 15 residues. With 6 bases clipped from V and 3 bases from J, the junction kept 9 bases outside the gene matches. CDR1 LGHNT and CDR2 FRNRAP come from the germline V gene. The CDR3 DNA is TGTGCTAGTGGCAGGGGACAGGCTTTTCACACTGAAGCTTTCTTT. Its translation is CASGRGQAFHTEAFF.

The CDR3, as DNA: TGTGCCACCAGCACCGGCGGGTTCGGGCAAACCAATGAGCAGTTCTTC. Protein product: CATSTGGFGQTNEQFF. V is TRBV15 and J is TRBJ2-1; tentative D call: TRBD2 (5 bases). Trimming removed 4 bases from V and 6 bases from J, with 19 bases in between. The CDR3 is 16 amino acids. Germline CDR1 is LNHNV and CDR2 is YYDKDF (reference sequence).

This clone was counted between two and nine times. The J gene is TRBJ2-1, the V gene TRBV7-2, with 14 bases lining up with TRBD2. After removal of 1 base from V and 3 bases from J, the junction contained 5 bases not matched to a gene. The germline gives CDR1 SGHTA, CDR2 FQGNSA. CDR3 length: 18 residues. The DNA for the CDR3 is TGTGCCAGCAGCTTAGAAGGGACTAGCGGGAGATTCTACAATGAGCAGTTCTTC. This sequence encodes CASSLEGTSGRFYNEQFF.

This chain links TRBV2 with TRBJ2-5; D is tentatively TRBD1 or TRBD2 (5 bases each). V was shortened by 8 bases and J by 3 bases, with 10 bases between the two germline ends. Per germline, CDR1 SNHLY and CDR2 FYNNEI. This CDR3 region has 12 residues. CDR3 region: CASHGTEETQYF. CDR3 in DNA: TGTGCCAGCCATGGGACGGAAGAGACCCAGTACTTC.

This rearrangement joins TRBV11-2 to TRBJ2-3; possible D gene TRBD2, 6 bases. Trimming left V 5 bases short and J 5 bases short, with 20 bases between. CDR1 is SGHAT, CDR2 FQNNGV, per germline. The CDR3 contains 16 residues. The CDR3 protein is CASSVGRDRGIDTQYF. The DNA for the CDR3 is TGTGCCAGCAGCGTCGGACGTGACCGGGGGATAGATACGCAGTATTTT.

The gene calls are TRBV27 and TRBJ2-7; 7 bases line up with TRBD2. Per the germline V gene, CDR1 is MNHEY and CDR2 is SMNVEV (reference sequence). The CDR3 covers 17 residues. Losses at the gene ends were 0 bases for V and 4 bases for J; bases not matched to a gene: 12. The CDR3 loop is CASSLSGRAAGPYEQYF. Written as DNA, the CDR3 is TGTGCCAGCAGTTTATCAGGGAGGGCAGCGGGACCGTACGAGCAGTACTTC.

This clone was recorded once. The V and J genes are TRBV7-2 and TRBJ2-1, with D possibly matching TRBD2 (5 bases). V was cut by 6 bases and J by 0 bases, with 12 bases left in between. The CDR3 length is 15 residues. CDR1 and CDR2 from the germline V gene are SGHTA and FQGNSA. CDR3 DNA: TGTGCCAGCAGTCTAGCCCCTAGCTCCTACAATGAGCAGTTCTTC. Translated: CASSLAPSSYNEQFF.

V gene TRBV5-1 combines with J gene TRBJ1-4, with 8 bases aligning to TRBD1. V lost 4 bases, J lost 11 bases, and 13 bases stayed unmatched. The CDR3 runs 15 residues. The germline CDR1 and CDR2 sequences are SGHRS and YFSETQ. DNA for the CDR3: TGCGCCAGCAGCACCTTACAGGGGGTGGACGGGAAACTGTTTTTT. This codes for CASSTLQGVDGKLFF.

This clone was seen only once. This chain links TRBV4-2 with TRBJ2-2, with TRBD1 matching 7 bases. Per germline, CDR1 LGHNA and CDR2 YNFKEQ. The CDR3 loop spans 19 amino acids. Unmatched junction bases numbered 12, after V lost 0 bases and J lost 2 bases. CDR3 DNA: TGTGCCAGCAGCCAAGAGACAGGGTTCTTAGGTTTTAACACCGGGGAGCTGTTTTTT. This sequence encodes CASSQETGFLGFNTGELFF.

This rearrangement joins TRBV29-1 to TRBJ2-2, with 12 bases fitting TRBD2. Germline assignment: CDR1 SQVTM and CDR2 ANQGSEA. This CDR3 has 15 residues. J was trimmed by 4 bases and V by 6 bases; bases with no gene match: 6. In DNA, the CDR3 is TGCAGCGTCGCCGGACTAGCGGGGATCACCGGGGAGCTGTTTTTT. Encoded protein: CSVAGLAGITGELFF.

CDR3 DNA sequence: TGCGCCAGCAGCCCGGTAGCGGGGGAGTTCAATGAGCAGTTCTTC. Translation: CASSPVAGEFNEQFF. The chain combines TRBV4-3 with TRBJ2-1, with TRBD2 matching over 9 bases. V was pared by 4 bases and J by 6 bases, with 7 bases of the junction left unmatched. The germline gives CDR1 LGHNA, CDR2 YSLEER. This CDR3 spans 15 amino acids.

The chain links TRBV6-1 to TRBJ1-4; 7 bases fit TRBD1. Germline assignment: CDR1 MNHNS and CDR2 SASEGT. The junction had 4 bases not matched to a gene; V was cut back by 4 bases and J by 8 bases. There are 13 residues in the CDR3. The DNA of the CDR3 is TGTGCCAGCAGTGGACAGGGTACCGAAAAACTGTTTTTT. It yields the protein CASSGQGTEKLFF.

The rearrangement uses TRBV9 and TRBJ2-1; D unclear. Germline CDR1 reads SGDLS; CDR2 reads YYNGEE. Deletions cut 0 bases from V and 6 bases from J, with 4 bases between. The CDR3 spans 12 residues. The CDR3 spells CASSVGFNEQFF. DNA for the CDR3: TGTGCCAGCAGCGTAGGATTCAATGAGCAGTTCTTC. The full variable domain, rest sourced from reference TRBV9 and TRBJ2-1, is DSGVTQTPKHLITATGQRVTLRCSPRSGDLSVYWYQQSLDQGLQFLIQYYNGEERAKGNILERFSAQQFPDLHSELNLSSLELGDSALYFCASSVGFNEQFFGPGTRLTVL.

The V gene is TRBV11-2, the J gene TRBJ2-7; 7 nucleotides agree with TRBD1. V was clipped by 0 bases and J by 2 bases; unmatched bases: 4. The CDR3 contains 15 residues. Germline V lookup: CDR1 SGHAT, CDR2 FQNNGV. In DNA form, the CDR3 reads TGTGCCAGCAGCTTAGAAGGGGGCTTCCCCTACGAGCAGTACTTC. Its translation is CASSLEGGFPYEQYF.